A single sample gave rise to the 4 T cell receptor beta chains below, sequenced in a study of CD8+ T cells in alopecia areata. After isolation, RNA underwent reverse transcription to generate cDNA as the sequencing template. TCRdb's table, derived via immunoSEQ multiplex PCR, lists solely in-frame clones and lacks some. The top ten clones hold approximately 5.4% of a sample with 65,000 to 100,000 clones, just over 50% of them seen once. The sequencing input was NKG2D-high CD8+ T cells sorted from blood. These receptors were obtained from a human donor with alopecia areata.

Written as DNA, the CDR3 is TGTGCCAGCAGTACGGTGGTTGTGGCTTTCTTT. This encodes CASSTVVVAFF. The chain combines TRBV2 with TRBJ1-1; D unclear. Trimming took off 5 bases at V and 11 bases at J, with 12 bases between the two ends. Germline assignment: CDR1 SNHLY and CDR2 FYNNEI. The CDR3 spans 11 residues.

J is TRBJ2-7 and V is TRBV28; D is unclear. V was shortened by 6 bases and J by 2 bases, with 8 bases between the two germline ends. CDR1 MDHEN and CDR2 SYDVKM come from the germline V gene. This CDR3 contains 12 residues. The CDR3 DNA sequence: TGTGCCAGCAGCTCGTCGACCTACGAGCAGTACTTC. It codes for CASSSSTYEQYF.

V usage is TRBV29-1 and J usage is TRBJ2-3, with 7 bases matching TRBD1. The ends lost 5 bases at V and 5 bases at J; junction bases unmatched: 7. CDR1 is SQVTM, CDR2 ANQGSEA, per germline. The CDR3 length is 13 residues. The chain's CDR3 is CSVTGVRGDTQYF. CDR3 sequence (DNA): TGCAGCGTTACAGGGGTTCGGGGAGATACGCAGTATTTT.

This rearrangement joins TRBV27 to TRBJ1-1; TRBD1 matches at 8 bases. The CDR3 sequence is 13 residues long. Germline V gene lookup returns CDR1 MNHEY and CDR2 SMNVEV (reference sequence). Germline trimming cut 2 bases from V and 8 bases from J; bases unmatched to any gene: 4. CDR3 sequence reads: CASSLTGGSEAFF. In DNA form, the CDR3 reads TGTGCCAGCAGTTTAACAGGGGGGTCCGAAGCTTTCTTT.